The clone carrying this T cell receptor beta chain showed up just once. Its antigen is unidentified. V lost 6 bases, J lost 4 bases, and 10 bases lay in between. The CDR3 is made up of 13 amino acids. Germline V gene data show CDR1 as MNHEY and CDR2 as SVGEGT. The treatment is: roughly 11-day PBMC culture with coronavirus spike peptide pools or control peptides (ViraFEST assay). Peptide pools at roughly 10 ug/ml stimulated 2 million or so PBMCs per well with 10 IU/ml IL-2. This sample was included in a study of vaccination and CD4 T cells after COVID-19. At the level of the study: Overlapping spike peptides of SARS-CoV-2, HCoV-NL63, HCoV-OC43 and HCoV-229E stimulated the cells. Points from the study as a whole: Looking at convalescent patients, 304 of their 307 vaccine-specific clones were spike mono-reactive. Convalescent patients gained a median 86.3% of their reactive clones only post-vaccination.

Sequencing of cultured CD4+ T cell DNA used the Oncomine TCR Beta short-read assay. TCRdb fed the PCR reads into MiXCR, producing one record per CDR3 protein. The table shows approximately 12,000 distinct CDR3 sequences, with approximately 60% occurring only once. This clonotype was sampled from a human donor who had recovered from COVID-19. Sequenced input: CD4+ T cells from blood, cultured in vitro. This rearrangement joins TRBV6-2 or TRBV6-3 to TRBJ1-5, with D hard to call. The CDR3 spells CASSEDGNQPQHF. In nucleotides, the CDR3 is TGTGCCAGCAGCGAAGACGGGAATCAGCCCCAGCATTTT.